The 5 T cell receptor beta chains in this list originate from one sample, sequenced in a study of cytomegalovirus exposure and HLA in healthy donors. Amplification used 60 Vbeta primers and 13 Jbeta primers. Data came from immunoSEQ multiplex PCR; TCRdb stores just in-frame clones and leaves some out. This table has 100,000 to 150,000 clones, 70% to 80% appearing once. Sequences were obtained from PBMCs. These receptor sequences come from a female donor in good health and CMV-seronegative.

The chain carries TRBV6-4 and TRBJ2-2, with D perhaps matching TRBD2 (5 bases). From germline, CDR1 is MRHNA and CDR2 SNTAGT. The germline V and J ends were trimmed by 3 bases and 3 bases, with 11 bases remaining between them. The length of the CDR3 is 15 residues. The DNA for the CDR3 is TGTGCCAGCAGTGATATTTTCGGGGACACCGGGGAGCTGTTTTTT. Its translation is CASSDIFGDTGELFF.

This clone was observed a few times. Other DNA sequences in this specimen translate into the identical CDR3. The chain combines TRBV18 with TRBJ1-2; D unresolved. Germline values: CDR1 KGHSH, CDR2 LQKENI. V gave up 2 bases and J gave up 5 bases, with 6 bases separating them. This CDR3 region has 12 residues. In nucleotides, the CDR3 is TGTGCCAGCTCACCAACGGGGTATGGCTACACCTTC. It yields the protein CASSPTGYGYTF.

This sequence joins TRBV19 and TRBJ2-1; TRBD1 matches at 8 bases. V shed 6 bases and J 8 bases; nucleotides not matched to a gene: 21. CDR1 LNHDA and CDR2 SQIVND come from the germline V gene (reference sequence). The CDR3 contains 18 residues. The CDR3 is CASSLYIAPDRGRYEQFF. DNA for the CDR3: TGTGCCAGTAGCCTCTATATAGCCCCCGACAGGGGCCGCTATGAGCAGTTCTTC. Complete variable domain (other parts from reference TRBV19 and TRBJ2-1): DGGITQSPKYLFRKEGQNVTLSCEQNLNHDAMYWYRQDPGQGLRLIYYSQIVNDFQKGDIAEGYSVSREKKESFPLTVTSAQKNPTAFYLCASSLYIAPDRGRYEQFFGPGTRLTVL.

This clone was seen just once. Here the CDR3 reads CASSLIYLAGAYNEQFF. The CDR3 DNA reads TGTGCCAGCAGTCTCATTTATCTAGCGGGAGCTTACAATGAGCAGTTCTTC. The chain is built from TRBV27 and TRBJ2-1, with 10 bases that match TRBD2. Germline V gene lookup returns CDR1 MNHEY and CDR2 SMNVEV (reference sequence). Trimming cost V 5 bases and J 4 bases; bases outside gene matches: 11. The CDR3 loop spans 17 amino acids.

In nucleotides, the CDR3 is TGTGCCAGCAGTTACTCGGTTAAGGGGGTCTACGAGCAGTACTTC. Protein product: CASSYSVKGVYEQYF. The chain uses TRBV6-5 and TRBJ2-5, with a weak D call TRBD1 (6 bases). The J call may be mistaken, given a closer DNA end match to TRBJ2-7. Germline loops: CDR1 MNHEY, CDR2 SVGAGI. The CDR3 has 15 residues.